Following are 15 T cell receptor beta chains from one sample sequenced in a study of blood T cell repertoires in COVID-19. TCRdb's table, derived via immunoSEQ multiplex PCR, lists solely in-frame clones and lacks some. Among 95,000 to 110,000 clones, more than 70% were seen once, and the ten largest hold around 4.5%. The sample consisted of peripheral blood. The receptor source for this set is a man between 65 and 85 years old with acute or convalescent COVID-19.

This clone has just a few counts. The V and J genes are TRBV19 and TRBJ1-2; maybe TRBD1 (5 bases). CDR3 length: 14 residues. Trimming removed 5 bases at V and 7 bases at J, with 17 bases between. Germline V CDR1 and CDR2: LNHDA, SQIVND (reference sequence). Here the CDR3 DNA reads TGTGCCAGTAGTTGGGGCAGGTCCCATAGTGGCTACACCTTC. Translation gives CASSWGRSHSGYTF.

This rearrangement joins TRBV6-6 to TRBJ2-7, with 7 bases identical to TRBD1. Trimming removed 5 bases from V and 2 bases from J; junction bases left unmatched: 12. Looked up from germline, CDR1 is MNHNY and CDR2 is SVGAGI (reference sequence). The CDR3 consists of 16 residues. CDR3 amino acids: CASSGSQTGPPYEQYF. CDR3 nucleotide sequence: TGTGCCAGCAGTGGCTCGCAGACAGGGCCCCCCTACGAGCAGTACTTC.

CDR3 sequence (DNA): TGTGCCAGCAGCCCCCGACCAAGGACTAGCGCAGATACGCAGTATTTT. It encodes CASSPRPRTSADTQYF. The V call is TRBV7-2, the J call TRBJ2-3; TRBD2 aligns across 9 bases. The germline CDR1 and CDR2 sequences are SGHTA and FQGNSA. This CDR3 is built from 16 residues. V dropped 5 bases and J dropped 4; count of bases not matched to a gene: 10. Full variable domain (remainder filled in from reference TRBV7-2 and TRBJ2-3): GAGVSQSPSNKVTEKGKDVELRCDPISGHTALYWYRQSLGQGLEFLIYFQGNSAPDKSGLPSDRFSAERTGGSVSTLTIQRTQQEDSAVYLCASSPRPRTSADTQYFGPGTRLTVL.

The chain combines TRBV3-1 (or the pseudogene TRBV3-2) with TRBJ2-3, with D perhaps TRBD2 (7 bases). V was clipped by 5 bases and J by 4 bases, with 13 bases between them. This CDR3 is built from 14 residues. Germline CDR1 LGHDT, CDR2 YNNKEL (reference sequence). For the CDR3, the DNA is TGTGCCAGCAGCTCGGGGGGCGGGGCAGATACGCAGTATTTT. Encoded protein: CASSSGGGADTQYF.

The chain combines TRBV7-9 with TRBJ2-1; TRBD1 matches 7 bases. The CDR3 sequence is 15 residues long. Per germline, CDR1 SEHNR and CDR2 FQNEAQ (reference sequence). The junction had 6 bases not matched to a gene; V was cut back by 1 base and J by 6 bases. The CDR3 loop is CASSLDLGTVNEQFF. CDR3 DNA sequence: TGTGCCAGCAGCTTAGACCTCGGGACAGTCAATGAGCAGTTCTTC. Full variable domain (remainder filled in from reference TRBV7-9 and TRBJ2-1): DTGVSQNPRHKITKRGQNVTFRCDPISEHNRLYWYRQTLGQGPEFLTYFQNEAQLEKSRLLSDRFSAERPKGSFSTLEIQRTEQGDSAMYLCASSLDLGTVNEQFFGPGTRLTVL.

This clone was seen only once. V usage is TRBV18 and J usage is TRBJ2-5; 7 bases match TRBD2. The CDR3 spans 15 residues. Germline V lookup: CDR1 KGHSH, CDR2 LQKENI. V lost 4 bases to trimming and J lost 0 bases; unmatched junction nucleotides: 5. DNA of the CDR3: TGTGCCAGCTCACTCCGACTAGCCGACCAAGAGACCCAGTACTTC. Its translation: CASSLRLADQETQYF.

This clone was seen just once. This rearrangement joins TRBV15 to TRBJ2-3; the D gene is possibly TRBD1 (6 bases). CDR3 length: 15 residues. Germline assignment: CDR1 LNHNV and CDR2 YYDKDF (reference sequence). Between the trimmed V and J ends, which lost 3 bases and 0 bases, there was a span of 10 bases. The CDR3 DNA reads as TGTGCCACCAGCAGGGACGACAGGAGCACAGATACGCAGTATTTT. Translating it yields CATSRDDRSTDTQYF.

This clone has only one observation. V and J are TRBV9 and TRBJ2-2; 13 bases are a match to TRBD2. The germline gives CDR1 SGDLS, CDR2 YYNGEE. The CDR3 contains 16 residues. The ends lost 3 bases at V and 6 bases at J; junction bases unmatched: 5. CDR3 DNA sequence: TGTGCCAGCAGCGCTAGACTAGCGGGGGGCCCCGGGGAGCTGTTTTTT. As protein: CASSARLAGGPGELFF. Supplemented by reference TRBV9 and TRBJ2-2, the full variable domain reads DSGVTQTPKHLITATGQRVTLRCSPRSGDLSVYWYQQSLDQGLQFLIQYYNGEERAKGNILERFSAQQFPDLHSELNLSSLELGDSALYFCASSARLAGGPGELFFGEGSRLTVL.

The chain employs TRBV10-3 and TRBJ1-4; the D is unclear. V was trimmed by 7 bases and J by 0 bases, leaving 6 bases between them. CDR3 length: 13 residues. Germline values: CDR1 ENHRY, CDR2 SYGVKD. In nucleotides, the CDR3 is TGTGCCATCAAATCAGCAACTAATGAAAAACTGTTTTTT. It yields the protein CAIKSATNEKLFF.

The chain links TRBV5-4 to TRBJ2-1, with a tentative D call TRBD1 (6 bases). The CDR3 has 15 amino acids. Trimming shortened V by 1 base and J by 2 bases, and 10 bases separated the two germline ends. CDR1 is SGHNT, CDR2 YYREEE, per germline (reference sequence). The CDR3 DNA reads TGTGCCAGCAGCTTGACAGGGAACCCCTACAATGAGCAGTTCTTC. It codes for CASSLTGNPYNEQFF. Full variable domain (remainder filled in from reference TRBV5-4 and TRBJ2-1): ETGVTQSPTHLIKTRGQQVTLRCSSQSGHNTVSWYQQALGQGPQFIFQYYREEENGRGNFPPRFSGLQFPNYSSELNVNALELDDSALYLCASSLTGNPYNEQFFGPGTRLTVL.

This sequence joins TRBV19 and TRBJ1-1; D not resolved. V was clipped by 8 bases and J by 6 bases, with 16 bases between them. CDR3 length equals 13 residues. Germline V gene data show CDR1 as LNHDA and CDR2 as SQIVND (reference sequence). The CDR3: CASLLTGVSEAFF. DNA of the CDR3: TGTGCCAGTCTATTGACGGGAGTATCTGAAGCTTTCTTT.

The V call is TRBV27, the J call TRBJ1-6, with TRBD1 identical over 7 bases. CDR3 length: 16 amino acids. Trimming at V came to 1 base and at J to 5 bases, leaving 5 bases not matched to a gene. The V gene's germline CDR1 is MNHEY and CDR2 SMNVEV (reference sequence). CDR3 DNA: TGTGCCAGCAGTTTATATGGGGACAGAAATAATTCACCCCTCCACTTT. Translation: CASSLYGDRNNSPLHF.

V usage is TRBV12-5 and J usage is TRBJ2-2; tentatively, D is TRBD1 (6 bases). Trimming took 7 bases from V and 1 from J, leaving 13 bases between them. The CDR3 has 15 amino acids. The germline V gene encodes CDR1 LGHNT and CDR2 FRNRAP. As DNA, the CDR3 is TGTGCTAGTGCCCCTAGGACAGTGAACACCGGGGAGCTGTTTTTT. It yields the protein CASAPRTVNTGELFF.

Regarding this clone: At one boundary the junction diverges from the germline segment, which might be a read error. The chain uses TRBV11-2 and TRBJ1-3; 8 bases align to TRBD1. The CDR3 is 13 amino acids. From germline, CDR1 is SGHAT and CDR2 FQNNGV. CDR3 nucleotides: TGTGCCAGCAGCTTAGACGCCCAGACAGGGGTGGATTTT. Translating it yields CASSLDAQTGVDF. Variable domain in full (rest from reference TRBV11-2 and TRBJ1-3): EAGVAQSPRYKIIEKRQSVAFWCNPISGHATLYWYQQILGQGPKLLIQFQNNGVVDDSQLPKDRFSAERLKGVDSTLKIQPAKLEDSAVYLCASSLDAQTGVDFGEGSWLTVV.

The chain recombines TRBV6-5 with TRBJ2-4, with D unclear. Germline CDR1 MNHEY, CDR2 SVGAGI. This CDR3 region has 14 residues. Trimming pared 0 bases from V and 6 bases from J, leaving 9 bases between. The chain's CDR3 is CASSYSISGNIQYF. CDR3 DNA sequence: TGTGCCAGCAGTTACTCGATCTCGGGAAACATTCAGTACTTC.